The 2 T cell receptor beta chains in this list originate from one sample, sequenced in a study of CD8 T cells in Susac syndrome. RNA amounts of 0.5 to 1 ug underwent reverse transcription with random hexamers. One entry per CDR3 protein, called by TCRdb with MiXCR from the immunoSEQ multiplex PCR reads. The sample comprises 95,000 to 150,000 distinct CDR3 sequences, around 94% of which are singletons, and more than 0.2% rests with the top ten. Sequencing was performed on CD8+ T cells from PBMCs. These receptors came from a human donor with Susac syndrome.

The CDR3 reads CASRQNGEDTEAFF. The DNA of the CDR3 is TGTGCCAGCAGACAGAACGGGGAGGACACTGAAGCTTTCTTT. The chain couples TRBV28 to TRBJ1-1; D is undetermined. Germline V CDR1 and CDR2: MDHEN, SYDVKM. Trimming shortened V by 6 bases and J by 3 bases, and 14 bases separated the two germline ends. The CDR3 consists of 14 residues.

The gene calls are TRBV2 and TRBJ2-7; 7 bases fit TRBD1. The CDR3 has 16 residues. CDR1 and CDR2 (germline): SNHLY, FYNNEI. With 7 bases clipped from V and 7 bases from J, the junction kept 19 bases outside the gene matches. CDR3 sequence: CASTEPYLDRALEQYF. The CDR3 region has the DNA TGTGCCAGCACCGAACCATACCTCGACAGGGCCCTGGAGCAGTACTTC.